The source of this T cell receptor beta chain is a study of STAT5B mutations in CD4+ large granular lymphocyte leukemia. Findings and caveats of the study: Higher CD4+ than CD8+ T-LGLL clonality might reflect small sample size. TRBV06-family usage was enriched in top patient clones (8/27) versus controls (2/35).

CDR1 and CDR2 (germline): SGHNT, YYREEE (reference sequence). The CDR3 loop spans 15 amino acids. The junction had 11 bases not matched to a gene; V was cut back by 4 bases and J by 5 bases. As concerns this clone: The antigen is undetermined.

Assay used: immunoSEQ multiplex PCR; TCRdb lists only in-frame clones, some missing. The data hold 30,000 to 35,000 clones, with 87% observed a single time. Sequencing used CD4+ T cells from blood buffy coats. The chain combines TRBV5-4 with TRBJ2-7; 8 bases line up with TRBD1. This clonotype was sampled from a human donor in good health. The CDR3 region has the DNA TGTGCCAGCAGCGACTCGGACAGGGTGGGTCACGAGCAGTACTTC. Encoded protein: CASSDSDRVGHEQYF.